This T cell receptor beta chain was sequenced in a study of blood T cell repertoires in COVID-19. Study information: T cells, B-cell-depleted T cells, or PBMCs supplied cDNA or gDNA.

Assay: immunoSEQ multiplex PCR; the TCRdb copy retains only in-frame clones and omits some. Here the sample spans fewer than 200,000 clones, over 75% being singletons. All enrollees were about 18 to 100 years old and from roughly 22 US areas. Sequencing input: PBMCs or T cells enriched from blood (not recorded which). This sequence was found in a woman aged 18-35 years who had recovered from COVID-19.

The CDR3 loop reads CASRRQGTGNTIYF. CDR3 in DNA: TGTGCCAGCAGACGACAGGGAACTGGAAACACCATATATTTT. This chain links TRBV6-5 with TRBJ1-3; the match to TRBD1 covers 7 bases. The CDR3 loop spans 14 amino acids. After removal of 6 bases from V and 2 bases from J, the junction contained 4 bases not matched to a gene. Germline V gene data show CDR1 as MNHEY and CDR2 as SVGAGI.